This T cell receptor (beta chain) stems from a study of OX40 agonist ivuxolimab in advanced cancers. Study observations and caveats: There were, on average, more expanded clones in CD8+ T cells than in CD4+.

V gave up 5 bases and J gave up 0 bases, with 7 bases separating them. CDR1 and CDR2 (germline): SNHLY, FYNNEI. The CDR3 is 13 residues long. As to this clone: What it binds is unknown.

Sequenced by immunoSEQ multiplex PCR; TCRdb stores in-frame clones only, minus some. The table lists about 68,000 clones, about 83% of them singletons, with more than 1.4% in the top ten. The material was CD4+ or CD8+ T cells sorted from blood, obtained in a trial of the OX40 agonist ivuxolimab. The rearrangement uses TRBV2 and TRBJ1-2; possible D gene TRBD1, 5 bases. This TCR was sampled from an adult with an advanced solid tumor such as melanoma, head and neck, liver or kidney cancer. The CDR3 region is CASSRQTNYGYTF. The CDR3, as DNA: TGTGCCAGCAGTAGACAGACTAACTATGGCTACACCTTC.